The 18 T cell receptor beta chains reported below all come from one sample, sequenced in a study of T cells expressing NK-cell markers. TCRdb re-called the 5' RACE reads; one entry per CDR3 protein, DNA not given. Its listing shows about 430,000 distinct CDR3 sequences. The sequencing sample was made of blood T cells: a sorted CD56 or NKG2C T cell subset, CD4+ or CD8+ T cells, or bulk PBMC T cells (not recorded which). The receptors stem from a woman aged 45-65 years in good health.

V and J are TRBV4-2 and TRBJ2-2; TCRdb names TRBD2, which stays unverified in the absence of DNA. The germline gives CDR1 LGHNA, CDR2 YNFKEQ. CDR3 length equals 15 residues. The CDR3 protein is CASSQEQRGTGELFF.

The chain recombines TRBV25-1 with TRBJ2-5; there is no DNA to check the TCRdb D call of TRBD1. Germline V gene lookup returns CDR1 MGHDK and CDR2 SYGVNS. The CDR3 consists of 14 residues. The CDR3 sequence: CASSDQDRGETQYF.

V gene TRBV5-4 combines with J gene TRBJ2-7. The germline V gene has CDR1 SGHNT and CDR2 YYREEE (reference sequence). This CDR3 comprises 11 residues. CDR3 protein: CASSFGPEQYF.

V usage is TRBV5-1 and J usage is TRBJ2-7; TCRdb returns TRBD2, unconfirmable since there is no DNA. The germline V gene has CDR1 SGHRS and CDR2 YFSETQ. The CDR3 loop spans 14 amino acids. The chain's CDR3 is CASSLFRTSYEQYF.

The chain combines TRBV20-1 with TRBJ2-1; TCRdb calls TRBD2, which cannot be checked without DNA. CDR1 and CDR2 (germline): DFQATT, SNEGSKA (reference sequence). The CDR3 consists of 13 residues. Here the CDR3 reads CSAPGLAGYEQFF.

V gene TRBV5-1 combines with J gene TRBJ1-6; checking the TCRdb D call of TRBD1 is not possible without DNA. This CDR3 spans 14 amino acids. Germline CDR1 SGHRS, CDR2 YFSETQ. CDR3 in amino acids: CASSPGDKNSPLHF.

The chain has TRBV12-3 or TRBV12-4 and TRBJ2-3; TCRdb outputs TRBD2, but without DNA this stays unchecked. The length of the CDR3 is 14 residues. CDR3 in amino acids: CASIDRDSTDTQYF.

CDR3 sequence: CASSFFPGGAETQYF. This chain links TRBV5-1 with TRBJ2-5; the TCRdb call, TRBD1, lacks DNA for checking. This CDR3 contains 15 residues. Germline loops: CDR1 SGHRS, CDR2 YFSETQ. The whole variable domain, filled in from reference TRBV5-1 and TRBJ2-5, reads KAGVTQTPRYLIKTRGQQVTLSCSPISGHRSVSWYQQTPGQGLQFLFEYFSETQRNKGNFPGRFSGRQFSNSRSEMNVSTLELGDSALYLCASSFFPGGAETQYFGPGTRLLVL.

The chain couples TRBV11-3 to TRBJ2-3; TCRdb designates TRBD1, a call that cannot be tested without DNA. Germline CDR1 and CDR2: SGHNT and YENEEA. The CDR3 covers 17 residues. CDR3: CASSLVTGASSTDTQYF.

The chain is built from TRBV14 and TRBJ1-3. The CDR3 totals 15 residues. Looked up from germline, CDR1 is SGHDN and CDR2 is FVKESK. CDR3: CASSRFQGTGNTIYF. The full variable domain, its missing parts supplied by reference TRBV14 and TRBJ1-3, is EAGVTQFPSHSVIEKGQTVTLRCDPISGHDNLYWYRRVMGKEIKFLLHFVKESKQDESGMPNNRFLAERTGGTYSTLKVQPAELEDSGVYFCASSRFQGTGNTIYFGEGSWLTVV.

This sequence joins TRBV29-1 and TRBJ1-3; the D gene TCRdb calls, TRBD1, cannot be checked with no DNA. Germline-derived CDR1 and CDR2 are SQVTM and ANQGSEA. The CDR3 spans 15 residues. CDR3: CSVAIPRGAGNTIYF. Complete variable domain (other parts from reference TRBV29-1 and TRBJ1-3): SAVISQKPSRDICQRGTSLTIQCQVDSQVTMMFWYRQQPGQSLTLIATANQGSEATYESGFVIDKFPISRPNLTFSTLTVSNMSPEDSSIYLCSVAIPRGAGNTIYFGEGSWLTVV.

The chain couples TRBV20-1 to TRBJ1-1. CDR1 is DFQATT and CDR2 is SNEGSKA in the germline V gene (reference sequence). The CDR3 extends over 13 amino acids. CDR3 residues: CSALIGVSTEAFF.

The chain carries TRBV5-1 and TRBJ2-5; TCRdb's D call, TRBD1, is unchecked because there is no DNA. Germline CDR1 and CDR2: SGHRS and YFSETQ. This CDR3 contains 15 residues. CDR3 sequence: CASSLGDRGLETQYF.

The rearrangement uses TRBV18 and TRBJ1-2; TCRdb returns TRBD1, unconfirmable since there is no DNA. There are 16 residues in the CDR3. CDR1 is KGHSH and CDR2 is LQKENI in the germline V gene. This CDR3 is CASSPMERTGHGGYTF.

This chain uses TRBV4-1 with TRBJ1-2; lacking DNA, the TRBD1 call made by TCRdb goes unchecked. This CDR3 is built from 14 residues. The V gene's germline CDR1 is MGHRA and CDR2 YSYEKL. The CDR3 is CASSQEGRGGGYTF.

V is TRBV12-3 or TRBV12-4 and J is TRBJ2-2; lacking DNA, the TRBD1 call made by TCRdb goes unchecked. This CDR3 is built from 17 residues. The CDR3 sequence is CASTPRGGRTYTGELFF.

The CDR3 spells CASSLGTGREKLFF. The chain combines TRBV7-2 with TRBJ1-4; the D call of TRBD1 rests on TCRdb alone, since no DNA is present to check it. The CDR3 is made up of 14 amino acids. Germline CDR1 is SGHTA and CDR2 is FQGNSA.

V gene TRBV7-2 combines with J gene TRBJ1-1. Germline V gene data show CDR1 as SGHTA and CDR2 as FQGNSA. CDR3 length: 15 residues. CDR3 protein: CASSLAGRANTEAFF.